This TCR beta chain was found in a study of T-cell memory formation after mild COVID-19. Trimming shortened V by 5 bases and J by 6 bases, and 11 bases separated the two germline ends. The CDR3 is 12 amino acids. Germline V lookup: CDR1 SQVTM, CDR2 ANQGSEA. Study results and caveats: CM and EM subsets held most contracting CD4+ clones; EMRA held CD8+ ones.

The table lists this clonotype with a few counts. Its antigen is not identified. TCRdb reprocessed the 5' RACE reads via MiXCR and lists one record per CDR3 protein. The data contain under 110,000 distinct CDR3 sequences, over 15% of them singletons. The sequencing sample was made of PBMCs or a T cell subset sorted from them (not recorded which). The rearrangement joins TRBV29-1 to TRBJ2-1, with TRBD1 as a possible D gene (6 bases). This sequence originates from an adult woman who had mild COVID-19 (a few samples of this study predate the infection). Cell type and time point are not known. DNA of the CDR3: TGCAGCGTTTGGGGCAGGGGCAATGAGCAGTTCTTC. It codes for CSVWGRGNEQFF.